This paragraph reports one TCR beta chain. This clonotype was detected many times. The clone's antigen remains unknown. Within one base of it there is no much larger clone, and no base qualities were kept. This specimen's time point label, interpreted: persistent/refractory GD, antithyroid drugs over 5 years with positive TRAb. RNA was extracted from PBMCs in TRIzol for both TCR sequencing and RNA sequencing. The diagnosis of Graves' disease followed American Thyroid Association guidelines. Patients for the study were recruited at an endocrinology department in Xi'an, China. Each patient gave approximately 10 milliliters of peripheral blood, collected in an EDTA anticoagulant tube. Ficoll Paque Plus density gradient separation was used to isolate PBMCs, and no further T cell sorting was performed. An Agilent 2100 Bioanalyzer and agarose gel were used to check RNA quality, and a NanoDrop 2000 was used to measure RNA concentration.

This entry is derived from a study of regulatory T cells in long-lasting Graves disease (dated by TCRdb to the early 2020s). Looking at the study overall: Persistent Graves' disease was defined as antithyroid drug treatment for over 5 years with persistently positive TSH receptor autoantibodies. A total of about 33 samples underwent TCR sequencing, from roughly 13 patients with persistent Graves' disease and some 20 patients with newly diagnosed Graves' disease. In the clinical cohort, patients with persistent Graves' disease had used antithyroid drugs for an average of about 9.4 years. The study was registered as a clinical trial and conducted in China. Persistent Graves' disease patients were compared with newly diagnosed Graves' disease patients by peripheral blood TCR sequencing and RNA sequencing.

The germline V gene supplies CDR1 MDHEN and CDR2 SYDVKM. Trimming leaves V shorter by 4 bases and J shorter by 6 bases, with the junction holding 5 bases beyond the gene matches. The CDR3 sequence holds 13 residues, the cysteine and phenylalanine included. Just CDR3 DNA is preserved here, 39 bases in frame from base 1. Library preparation employed multiplex PCR. This sample was sequenced with an Illumina HiSeq 4000. To build TCR beta libraries, CDR3 regions were amplified by Arm-PCR using iRepertoire HTBI primers. Before sequencing, the PCR products underwent gel purification. Per the source publication's procedure: A total of 62 TRBV and 14 TRBJ segments were identified across samples and were used for gene usage analysis of CDR3 amino acid clonotypes. COPE and FqMerger were used to merge filtered high-quality paired reads into contigs. BLAST was used to align contigs to the IMGT TRBV, TRBD and TRBJ reference genes, and CDR3 was defined following IMGT. Highly expanded clones were defined as clonotypes with a frequency above 0.1%. Repertoire diversity was measured by Shannon entropy, and V-J evenness by the Gini coefficient. Clonotypes shared by more than one individual were considered public. Starting from the raw public reads, TCRdb applied fastp trimming at Q25, assembled clones with MiXCR and retained in-frame beta chains. Each entry is one CDR3 protein sequence, shown with its most common DNA and genes. These V and J calls originate from TCRdb's pipeline instead of the authors' own analysis. This sample holds about half a million distinct CDR3 sequences; roughly 23% were observed only once. The ten most abundant clones make up 13% of the sample.

Results the study describes overall, beyond this receptor: A larger number of public clonotypes was shared among persistent patients (fewer than 3,000) than among newly diagnosed patients (approximately 1,000). Persistent disease showed preferential use of TRBV28, TRBJ1-2 and TRBJ2-5, whereas newly diagnosed disease favored TRBV20-1 and TRBJ2-1. The authors noted that the small sample size was a limitation that may lower accuracy. Only the TCR beta chain was sequenced and analyzed. Lower TCR Shannon entropy and fewer highly expanded clones were observed in persistent Graves' disease patients than in newly diagnosed patients, which suggested clonal expansion. Peripheral blood alone was examined, since thyroid tissue, which constituted the primary lesion, could not be accessed.

The chain uses TRBV28 and TRBJ1-2; 7 nucleotides in the junction match TRBD1. Sequenced material: peripheral blood mononuclear cells (PBMCs), taken when the disease was refractory, from a patient treated with antithyroid drugs. The origin of this receptor is a female donor with Graves disease. The nucleotides read TGTGCCAGCAGTTCACGGGACAGCCATGGCTACACCTTC. Protein translation: CASSSRDSHGYTF.